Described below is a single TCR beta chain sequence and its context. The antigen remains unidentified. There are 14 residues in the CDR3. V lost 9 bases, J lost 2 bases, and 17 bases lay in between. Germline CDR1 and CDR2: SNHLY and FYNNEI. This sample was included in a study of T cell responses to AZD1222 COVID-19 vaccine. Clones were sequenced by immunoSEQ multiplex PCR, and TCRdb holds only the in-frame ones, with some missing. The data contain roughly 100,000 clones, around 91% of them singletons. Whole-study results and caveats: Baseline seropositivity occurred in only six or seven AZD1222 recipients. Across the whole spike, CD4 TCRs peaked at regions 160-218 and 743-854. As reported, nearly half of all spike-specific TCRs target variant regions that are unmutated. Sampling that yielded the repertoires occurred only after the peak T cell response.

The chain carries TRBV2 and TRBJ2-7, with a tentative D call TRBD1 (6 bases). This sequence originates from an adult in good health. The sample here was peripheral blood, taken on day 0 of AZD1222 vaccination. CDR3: CASLYQQGPYEQYF. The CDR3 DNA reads TGTGCCAGTCTTTACCAACAGGGTCCCTACGAGCAGTACTTC.